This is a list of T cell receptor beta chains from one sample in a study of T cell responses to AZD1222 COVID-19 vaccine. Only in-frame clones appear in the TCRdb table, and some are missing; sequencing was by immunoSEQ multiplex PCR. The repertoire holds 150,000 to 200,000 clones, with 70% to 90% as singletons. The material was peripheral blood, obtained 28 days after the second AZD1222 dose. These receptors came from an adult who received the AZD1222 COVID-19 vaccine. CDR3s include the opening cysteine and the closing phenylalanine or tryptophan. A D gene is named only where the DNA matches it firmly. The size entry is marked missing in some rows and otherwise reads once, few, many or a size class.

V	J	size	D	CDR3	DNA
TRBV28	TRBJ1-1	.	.	CASSLIGEAFF	TGTGCCAGCAGTTTAATAGGGGAAGCTTTCTTT
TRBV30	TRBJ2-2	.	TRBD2	CAWGSGTSGYTGELFF	TGTGCCTGGGGCTCCGGGACTAGCGGTTACACCGGGGAGCTGTTTTTT
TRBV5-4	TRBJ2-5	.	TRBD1	CASSSWDRETQYF	TGTGCCAGCAGCTCATGGGACAGGGAGACCCAGTACTTC
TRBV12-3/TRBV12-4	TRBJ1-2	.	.	CASSLQGNYGYTF	TGTGCCAGCAGTTTACAGGGAAACTATGGCTACACCTTC
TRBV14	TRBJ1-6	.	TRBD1	CASSQRQGSSYNSPLHF	TGTGCCAGCAGCCAACGACAGGGAAGCTCCTATAATTCACCCCTCCACTTT
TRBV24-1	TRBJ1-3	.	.	CATSDLRGNTIYF	TGTGCCACCAGTGATTTGCGGGGAAACACCATATATTTT
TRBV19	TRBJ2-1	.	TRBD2	CASSTQTSVALGEQFF	TGTGCCAGTAGTACACAGACTAGCGTCGCTTTGGGTGAGCAGTTCTTC
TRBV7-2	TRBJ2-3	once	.	CASSLVQEGARYF	TGTGCCAGCAGCTTAGTTCAGGAGGGAGCAAGGTATTTT
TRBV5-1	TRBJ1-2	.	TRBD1	CASSVLPGQGHGYTF	TGCGCCAGCAGCGTCCTCCCGGGACAGGGTCATGGCTACACCTTC
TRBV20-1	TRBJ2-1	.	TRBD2	CSAIEALGAGEHEQFF	TGCAGTGCTATTGAGGCCCTCGGAGCGGGAGAGCATGAGCAGTTCTTC
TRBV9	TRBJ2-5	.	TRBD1	CASSVGQGKETQYF	TGTGCCAGCAGCGTAGGACAGGGTAAAGAGACCCAGTACTTC
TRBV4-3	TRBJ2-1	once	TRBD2	CASSQVGTSGTEWADEQFF	TGCGCCAGCAGCCAAGTCGGGACTAGCGGGACGGAGTGGGCCGATGAGCAGTTCTTC
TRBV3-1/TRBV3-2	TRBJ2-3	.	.	CASSQAGAQVTDTQYF	TGTGCCAGCAGCCAAGCCGGAGCCCAGGTCACAGATACGCAGTATTTT
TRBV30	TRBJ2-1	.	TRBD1	CAYHGTGGAGQFF	TGTGCCTACCACGGGACAGGGGGCGCTGGGCAGTTCTTC
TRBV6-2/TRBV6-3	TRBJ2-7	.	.	CASSYSRINSYEQYF	TGTGCCAGCAGTTACTCTAGAATTAATTCCTACGAGCAGTACTTC
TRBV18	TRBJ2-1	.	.	CASSPRSSDWSSYNEQFF	TGTGCCAGCTCACCACGATCCTCAGACTGGAGCTCCTACAATGAGCAGTTCTTC
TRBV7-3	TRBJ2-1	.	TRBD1	CASSRGGSEQFF	TGTGCCAGCAGCCGAGGGGGCTCTGAGCAGTTCTTC
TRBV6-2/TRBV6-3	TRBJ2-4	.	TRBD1	CASSYPGTGAFLAKNIQYF	TGTGCCAGCAGTTACCCCGGGACAGGGGCCTTTCTAGCCAAAAACATTCAGTACTTC
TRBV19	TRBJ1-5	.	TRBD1	CASSGDRDQPQHF	TGTGCCAGTAGTGGGGACAGAGATCAGCCCCAGCATTTT
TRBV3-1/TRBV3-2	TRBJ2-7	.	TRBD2	CASSEYGGGKSAYEQYF	TGTGCCAGCAGCGAATATGGCGGGGGGAAGAGCGCCTACGAGCAGTACTTC
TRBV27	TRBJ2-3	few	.	CASLRADTQYF	TGTGCCAGTCTAAGGGCAGATACGCAGTATTTT
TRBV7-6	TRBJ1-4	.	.	CASSQGVAAKKNEKLFF	TGTGCCAGCAGCCAGGGAGTCGCTGCCAAGAAAAATGAAAAACTGTTTTTT
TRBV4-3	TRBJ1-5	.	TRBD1	CASSETGESQPQHF	TGCGCCAGCAGCGAGACAGGGGAGAGTCAGCCCCAGCATTTT
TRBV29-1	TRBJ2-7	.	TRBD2	CSVGGTSGPYEQYF	TGCAGCGTTGGGGGGACTAGCGGACCCTACGAGCAGTACTTC
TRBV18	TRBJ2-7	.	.	CASSPQGDEQYF	TGTGCCAGCTCACCCCAGGGTGACGAGCAGTACTTC
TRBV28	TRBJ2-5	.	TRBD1	CASRRDRGPETQYF	TGTGCCAGCAGAAGGGACAGGGGGCCGGAGACCCAGTACTTC
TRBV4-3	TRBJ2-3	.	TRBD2	CASSHQRAGGPDTQYF	TGCGCCAGCAGCCATCAAAGGGCGGGAGGGCCAGACACGCAGTATTTT
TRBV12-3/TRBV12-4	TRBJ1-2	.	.	CASSPGRSYGYTF	TGTGCCAGCAGCCCTGGACGGAGCTATGGCTACACCTTC
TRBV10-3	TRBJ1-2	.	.	CAISEQGSYTF	TGTGCCATCAGTGAACAGGGAAGCTACACCTTC
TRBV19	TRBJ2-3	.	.	CASSIGGKGTDTQYF	TGTGCCAGTAGTATAGGAGGGAAGGGTACAGATACGCAGTATTTT
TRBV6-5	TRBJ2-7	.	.	CASRGYEQYF	TGTGCCAGCAGGGGCTACGAGCAGTACTTC
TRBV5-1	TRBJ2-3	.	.	CASSPDARTDTQYF	TGCGCCAGCAGCCCGGACGCTCGGACAGATACGCAGTATTTT
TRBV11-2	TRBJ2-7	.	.	CASSLEGPGGEQYF	TGTGCCAGCAGCTTAGAGGGTCCCGGAGGGGAGCAGTACTTC
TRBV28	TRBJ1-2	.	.	CASSSAGTKGYTF	TGTGCCAGCAGTTCCGCCGGGACAAAAGGCTACACCTTC
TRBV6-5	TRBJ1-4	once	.	CASSPLGQGNEKLFF	TGTGCCAGCAGTCCCCTCGGGCAGGGTAATGAAAAACTGTTTTTT
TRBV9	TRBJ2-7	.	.	CASSLDVGSVQYF	TGTGCCAGCAGCCTCGACGTGGGTAGTGTGCAGTACTTC
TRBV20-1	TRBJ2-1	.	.	CSASLATDNEQFF	TGCAGTGCTAGTCTAGCGACTGACAATGAGCAGTTCTTC
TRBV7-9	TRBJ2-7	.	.	CASSLAIGPESSYEQYF	TGTGCCAGCAGCTTAGCGATCGGGCCGGAAAGCTCCTACGAGCAGTACTTC
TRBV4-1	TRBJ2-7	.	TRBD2	CASSQVGTSGASYEQYF	TGCGCCAGCAGCCAAGTCGGGACTAGCGGGGCCTCCTACGAGCAGTACTTC
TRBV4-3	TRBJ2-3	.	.	CASSQDLVRGTDTQYF	TGCGCCAGCAGCCAAGATTTAGTTAGGGGCACAGATACGCAGTATTTT
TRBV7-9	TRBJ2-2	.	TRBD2	CASSLAGGPTGELFF	TGTGCCAGCAGCTTAGCGGGAGGGCCCACCGGGGAGCTGTTTTTT
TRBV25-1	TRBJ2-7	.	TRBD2	CASSDTSGAYEQYF	TGTGCCAGCAGTGATACTAGCGGGGCCTACGAGCAGTACTTC
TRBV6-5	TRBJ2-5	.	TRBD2	CASSYGGSRETQYF	TGTGCCAGCAGTTATGGCGGGAGTAGAGAGACCCAGTACTTC
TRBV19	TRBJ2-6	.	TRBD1	CASTTGTAGANVLTF	TGTGCCAGTACCACCGGGACAGCTGGGGCCAACGTCCTGACTTTC
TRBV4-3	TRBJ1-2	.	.	CASSQVAGHGYTF	TGCGCCAGCAGCCAAGTAGCAGGGCATGGCTACACCTTC
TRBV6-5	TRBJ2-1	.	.	CASSTTVNEQFF	TGTGCCAGCAGCACGACAGTCAATGAGCAGTTCTTC
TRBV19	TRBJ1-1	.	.	CASSMRVNTEAFF	TGTGCCAGTAGTATGCGGGTGAACACTGAAGCTTTCTTT
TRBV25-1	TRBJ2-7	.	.	CASSEIAYEQYF	TGTGCCAGCAGTGAGATTGCCTACGAGCAGTACTTC
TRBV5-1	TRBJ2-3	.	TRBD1	CAIGQGTSSTDTQYF	TGCGCCATTGGACAGGGGACTTCTAGCACAGATACGCAGTATTTT
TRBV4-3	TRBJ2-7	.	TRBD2	CASSQASGSSYEQYF	TGCGCCAGCAGCCAAGCTAGCGGGAGCTCCTACGAGCAGTACTTC
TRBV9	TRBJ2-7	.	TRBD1	CASSPQPPGTGLSGEQYF	TGTGCCAGCAGCCCCCAGCCCCCGGGGACAGGGCTTTCAGGAGAGCAGTACTTC
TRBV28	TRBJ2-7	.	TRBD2	CASSPGLADEQYF	TGTGCCAGCAGCCCGGGACTAGCGGACGAGCAGTACTTC
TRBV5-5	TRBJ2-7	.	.	CASSHPAGPYEQYF	TGTGCCAGCAGCCATCCGGCCGGGCCTTACGAGCAGTACTTC
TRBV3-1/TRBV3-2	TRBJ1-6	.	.	CASSPVGRANSPLHF	TGTGCCAGCAGCCCCGTGGGCAGGGCTAATTCACCCCTCCACTTT